This record looks at one T cell receptor (beta chain) sequence and its context. Its antigen is currently unknown. 5'RACE primed at constant segments yielded TCR alpha and TCR beta cDNA libraries bearing sample barcodes and UMIs. TCRdb reprocessed the 5' RACE reads with MiXCR, giving one entry per CDR3 protein. The table includes some 130,000 distinct CDR3 sequences, about a sixth detected once. The germline V and J ends were trimmed by 4 bases and 5 bases, with 14 bases remaining between them. This CDR3 has 14 residues. Germline V gives CDR1 ENHRY, CDR2 SYGVKD. This sample is drawn from a study of T-cell memory formation after mild COVID-19. Whole-study context: Each donor largely had its own TCR clusters.

General study results and limits: Chiefly within CM and EM were the contracting CD4+ clones; CD8+ ones were within EMRA. Memory from before infection featured some responding clones, which suggests cross-reactive memory joined.

This TCR came from a man between 18 and 29 years old who had mild COVID-19 (a few samples of this study predate the infection). Cell type and time point are not known. The source material was PBMCs or a T cell subset sorted from them (not recorded which). The chain combines TRBV10-3 with TRBJ2-5; D is possibly TRBD1 or TRBD2 (6 bases each). In DNA form, the CDR3 reads TGTGCCATCAGTGCACCCGGGGGCCCGGAGACCCAGTACTTC. Translating it yields CAISAPGGPETQYF.